Sequencing of this TCR beta chain was carried out in a study of control samples from healthy donors and cancer patients. Repertoires were generated with immunoSEQ multiplex PCR, while TCRdb's copy carries only in-frame clones and drops some. This sample yields approximately 150,000 clones, of which over 95% are seen a single time; 1% belongs to the top ten. Looked up from germline, CDR1 is MNHEY and CDR2 is SVGAGI. V was cut by 6 bases and J by 7 bases, with 21 bases left in between. The CDR3 is made up of 15 amino acids. This clonotype was sampled from a woman under 40 in good health. The material sequenced was blood. The V call is TRBV6-5, the J call TRBJ1-2; weak D call: TRBD1 (5 bases). The CDR3 spells CASRPRPEGTLGYTF. Here the CDR3 DNA reads TGTGCCAGCAGGCCCCGCCCTGAGGGGACCCTTGGCTACACCTTC.